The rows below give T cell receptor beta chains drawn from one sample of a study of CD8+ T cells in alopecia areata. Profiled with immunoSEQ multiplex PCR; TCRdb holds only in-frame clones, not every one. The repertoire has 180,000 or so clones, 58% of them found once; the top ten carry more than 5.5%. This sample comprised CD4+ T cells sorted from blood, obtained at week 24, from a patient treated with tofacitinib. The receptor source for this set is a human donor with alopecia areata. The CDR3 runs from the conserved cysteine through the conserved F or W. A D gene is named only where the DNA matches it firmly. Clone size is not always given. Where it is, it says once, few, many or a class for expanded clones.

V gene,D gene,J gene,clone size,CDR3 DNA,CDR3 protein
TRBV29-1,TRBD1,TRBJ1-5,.,TGCAGCGTGGGACAGGCGAATCAGCCCCAGCATTTT,CSVGQANQPQHF
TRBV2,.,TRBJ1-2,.,TGTGCCAGCAGTGACAGGGTGCGAGGAGGTGGCTACACCTTC,CASSDRVRGGGYTF
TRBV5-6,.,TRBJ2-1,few,TGTGCCAGCAGCCCGGGACCCGACTCCTACAATGAGCAGTTCTTC,CASSPGPDSYNEQFF
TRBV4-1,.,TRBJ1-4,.,TGCGCCAGCAGCCAATTACTGGAGCAGGAAAAACTGTTTTTT,CASSQLLEQEKLFF
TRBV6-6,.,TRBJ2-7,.,TGTGCCAGCAGCCCCTTTGGAGGGGAATCCTACGAGCAGTACTTC,CASSPFGGESYEQYF
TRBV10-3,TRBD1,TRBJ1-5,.,TGTGCCACTAAAAGACAGGGGGATAGCAATCAGCCCCAGCATTTT,CATKRQGDSNQPQHF
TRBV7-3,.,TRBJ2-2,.,TGTGCCAGCAGCTTAACGCCTCAGGGAGCCGGGGAGCTGTTTTTT,CASSLTPQGAGELFF
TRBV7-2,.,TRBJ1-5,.,TGTGCCAGCAGCCTACAGGGAAAGCAGCCCCAGCATTTT,CASSLQGKQPQHF
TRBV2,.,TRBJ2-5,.,TGTGCCAGCACACCCCAAGAGACCCAGTACTTC,CASTPQETQYF
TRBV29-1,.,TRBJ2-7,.,TGCAGCGCCGGGGGTTACTACGAGCAGTACTTC,CSAGGYYEQYF
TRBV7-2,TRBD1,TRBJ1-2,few,TGTGCCAGCAGTGCCCAAGGGGGCGGTAACTATGGCTACACCTTC,CASSAQGGGNYGYTF
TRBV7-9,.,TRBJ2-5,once,TGTGCCAGCAGCTTTGGGGGAGGGACCCAGTACTTC,CASSFGGGTQYF
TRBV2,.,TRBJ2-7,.,TGTGCCACCAGTACCGGACGAGGCTACGAGCAGTACTTC,CATSTGRGYEQYF
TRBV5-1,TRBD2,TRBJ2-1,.,TGCGCCAGCAGCGGATTAGGTATAGCGGGGGGGCCCAATGAGCAGTTCTTC,CASSGLGIAGGPNEQFF
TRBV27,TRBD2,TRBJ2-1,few,TGTGCCAGCAAGGAGCGGGAGGATTACAATGAGCAGTTCTTC,CASKEREDYNEQFF
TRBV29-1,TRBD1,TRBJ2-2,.,TGCAGCGCTCTAACTGGGGACAGTAACACCGGGGAGCTGTTTTTT,CSALTGDSNTGELFF
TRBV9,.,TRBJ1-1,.,TGTGCCAGCAGCGTAGCACCACAGGACACTGAAGCTTTCTTT,CASSVAPQDTEAFF
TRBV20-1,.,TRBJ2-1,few,TGCAGTGCTTCCGACAGGAATGAGCAGTTCTTC,CSASDRNEQFF
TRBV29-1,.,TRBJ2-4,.,TGCAGCGTTGAAGGGGAGGCCAAAAACATTCAGTACTTC,CSVEGEAKNIQYF
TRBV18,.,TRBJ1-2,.,TGTGCCAGCTCACCAGGGGCTGACTATGGCTACACCTTC,CASSPGADYGYTF
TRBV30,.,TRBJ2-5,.,TGTGCCTGGACGCTTGGGAACCAAGAGACCCAGTACTTC,CAWTLGNQETQYF
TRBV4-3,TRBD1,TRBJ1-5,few,TGCGCCAGCAGCCAAGAACAGGGGCCAAATCAGCCCCAGCATTTT,CASSQEQGPNQPQHF
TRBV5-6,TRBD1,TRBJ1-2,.,TGTGCCAGCAGCCAGGGACAGGGCTATGGCTACACCTTC,CASSQGQGYGYTF
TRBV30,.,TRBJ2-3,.,TGTGCCGGGGGTTTGTCGGGGGATACGCAGTATTTT,CAGGLSGDTQYF
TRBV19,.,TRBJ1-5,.,TGTGCCAGTAGTCCATGGGCCTTTAGGGGCCCCAATCAGCCCCAGCATTTT,CASSPWAFRGPNQPQHF
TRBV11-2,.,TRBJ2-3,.,TGTGCCAGCAGCTTACTTTTGGGCCCACTCAGCACAGATACGCAGTATTTT,CASSLLLGPLSTDTQYF
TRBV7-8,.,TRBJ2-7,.,TGTGCCAGCAGCTTAAGGGACGGTCCCTTATACGAGCAGTACTTC,CASSLRDGPLYEQYF
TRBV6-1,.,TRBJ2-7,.,TGTGCCAGCAGCCACGCGGGGGCTGGCGAGCAGTACTTC,CASSHAGAGEQYF
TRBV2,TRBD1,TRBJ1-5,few,TGTGCCAGCAGTATAGACAGGGGGCATAATCAGCCCCAGCATTTT,CASSIDRGHNQPQHF
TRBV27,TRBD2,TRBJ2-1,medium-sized,TGTGCCAGCCACTCCCCCCGCGGGGGGCTATCCTCCTACAATGAGCAGTTCTTC,CASHSPRGGLSSYNEQFF
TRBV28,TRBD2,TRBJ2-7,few,TGTGCCAGCAGGGCCGGGGGGGGCTACGAGCAGTACTTC,CASRAGGGYEQYF
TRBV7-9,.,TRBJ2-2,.,TGTGCCAGCAGCTTACCCTCGGGGAACACCGGGGAGCTGTTTTTT,CASSLPSGNTGELFF
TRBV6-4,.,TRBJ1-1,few,TGTGCCAGCAGTGACAGGGAGGACACTGAAGCTTTCTTT,CASSDREDTEAFF
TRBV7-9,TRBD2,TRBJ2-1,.,TGTGCCAGCAGCCCACCTAGCGGGAGAGCTTTGGACAATGAGCAGTTCTTC,CASSPPSGRALDNEQFF
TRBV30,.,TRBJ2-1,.,TGTGCCTGGAGGTTAGCGGCAGTTCATGTGCAGTTCTTC,CAWRLAAVHVQFF